These 22 T cell receptor beta chains share one sample of origin, sequenced in a study of PD-1 blockade in classical Hodgkin lymphoma. Every patient had relapsed following autologous stem cell transplantation, and cohorts differed in brentuximab vedotin exposure. From thawed PBMCs, CD4+ T cells were purified using magnetic negative selection. Generated by immunoSEQ multiplex PCR, the TCRdb table keeps only in-frame clones and is missing some. The sample has about 23,000 clones, 84% seen once; the top ten hold approximately 1.7%. Sequenced material: CD4+ T cells from blood, taken at baseline. These TCRs come from a human donor with classical Hodgkin lymphoma.

This clone was seen more than once but under ten times. The rearrangement joins TRBV6-1 to TRBJ1-6, with no clear D. Germline V gene sequence: CDR1 MNHNS, CDR2 SASEGT. V dropped 3 bases and J dropped 4 bases, with 7 bases sitting between them. This CDR3 has 14 amino acids. The CDR3, as DNA: TGTGCCAGCAGTGATTTACGGTATAATTCACCCCTCCACTTT. Its protein is CASSDLRYNSPLHF.

The CDR3 bases are TGTGCCAGCAGCGAAAGACTAGGACGGGGCACAGATACGCAGTATTTT. This gives the protein CASSERLGRGTDTQYF. The genes are TRBV9 and TRBJ2-3, with a weak D call TRBD2 (6 bases). V was cut by 3 bases and J by 1 base, with 15 bases left in between. The length of the CDR3 is 16 residues. Germline assignment: CDR1 SGDLS and CDR2 YYNGEE.

The chain carries TRBV25-1 and TRBJ1-3; D call uncertain. V lost 7 bases, J lost 4 bases, and 8 bases lay in between. CDR3 length equals 12 residues. In germline, CDR1 is MGHDK, CDR2 SYGVNS. The CDR3 coding sequence is TGTGCCAGCATATCGAACGGAAACACCATATATTTT. This translates into CASISNGNTIYF.

The chain has TRBV18 and TRBJ1-3; D is possibly TRBD1 (5 bases). Trimming pared 3 bases from V and 4 bases from J, leaving 10 bases between. The CDR3 has 14 amino acids. CDR1 and CDR2 (germline): KGHSH, LQKENI. The DNA of the CDR3 is TGTGCCAGCTCACCGTCACAGGTCGGAAACACCATATATTTT. It codes for CASSPSQVGNTIYF. The full variable domain, completed using reference TRBV18 and TRBJ1-3, is NAGVMQNPRHLVRRRGQEARLRCSPMKGHSHVYWYRQLPEEGLKFMVYLQKENIIDESGMPKERFSAEFPKEGPSILRIQQVVRGDSAAYFCASSPSQVGNTIYFGEGSWLTVV.

The CDR3 DNA is TGTGCCAGCAGCACTCGATACGGGGAGCTGTTTTTT. Its translation is CASSTRYGELFF. V gene TRBV11-3 combines with J gene TRBJ2-2; unclear D gene. V gave up 5 bases and J gave up 7 bases, with 8 bases separating them. CDR1 SGHNT and CDR2 YENEEA come from the germline V gene. The CDR3 is 12 amino acids. Combining the CDR3 with reference TRBV11-3 and TRBJ2-2 gives the whole variable domain EAGVVQSPRYKIIEKKQPVAFWCNPISGHNTLYWYLQNLGQGPELLIRYENEEAVDDSQLPKDRFSAERLKGVDSTLKIQPAELGDSAVYLCASSTRYGELFFGEGSRLTVL.

This rearrangement joins TRBV11-3 to TRBJ1-3; 8 positions agree with TRBD1. The J segment lost 2 bases and the V segment lost 5 bases, leaving 8 bases of the junction unmatched. CDR1 is SGHNT, CDR2 YENEEA, per germline. This CDR3 spans 16 amino acids. CDR3 protein: CASSTGQGRPGNTIYF. Written as DNA, the CDR3 is TGTGCCAGCAGCACCGGACAGGGTAGGCCTGGAAACACCATATATTTT.

CDR3 DNA sequence: TGTGCCAGCAGTGATGGACAGGGGAATTCACCCCTCCACTTT. It yields the protein CASSDGQGNSPLHF. The genes are TRBV2 and TRBJ1-6, with 9 bases that match TRBD1. After removal of 3 bases from V and 7 bases from J, the junction contained 1 base not matched to a gene. The CDR3 sequence is 14 residues long. Germline values: CDR1 SNHLY, CDR2 FYNNEI.

The J gene is TRBJ1-1, the V gene TRBV28; possible D gene TRBD1, 6 bases. Trimming pared 4 bases from V and 1 base from J, leaving 13 bases between. The CDR3 consists of 15 residues. Germline CDR1 is MDHEN and CDR2 is SYDVKM. Written as DNA, the CDR3 is TGTGCCAGCAGTTCCTGGACAGCGGGGAACACTGAAGCTTTCTTT. Its translation is CASSSWTAGNTEAFF.

This chain links TRBV28 with TRBJ1-4; TRBD1 matches at 7 bases. Trimming removed 6 bases from V and 6 bases from J; junction bases left unmatched: 7. The germline V gene has CDR1 MDHEN and CDR2 SYDVKM. The CDR3 length is 14 residues. CDR3 sequence (DNA): TGTGCCAGCAGAATTGGACAGGATTATGAAAAACTGTTTTTT. Its translation is CASRIGQDYEKLFF.

This clone occurred once. This chain connects TRBV19 to TRBJ1-6; 8 bases match TRBD1. This CDR3 region has 14 residues. Germline V lookup: CDR1 LNHDA, CDR2 SQIVND (reference sequence). Trimming at V came to 5 bases and at J to 9 bases, leaving 6 bases not matched to a gene. CDR3 sequence reads: CASSVDRVSSPLHF. DNA of the CDR3: TGTGCCAGTAGTGTGGACAGGGTATCTTCACCCCTCCACTTT.

The V call is TRBV29-1, the J call TRBJ2-3; D is perhaps TRBD2 (5 bases). V lost 6 bases and J lost 1, with 14 bases in between. Germline V gene sequence: CDR1 SQVTM, CDR2 ANQGSEA. The CDR3 is 14 amino acids. CDR3 coding DNA: TGCAGCGTCGGTTATTCGCGGGGCACAGATACGCAGTATTTT. Amino acid sequence: CSVGYSRGTDTQYF.

The CDR3 is CATSIIGGAQETQYF. As DNA, the CDR3 is TGTGCCACCAGCATCATAGGGGGGGCACAAGAGACCCAGTACTTC. V usage is TRBV15 and J usage is TRBJ2-5; D may be TRBD2 (7 bases). Germline V lookup: CDR1 LNHNV, CDR2 YYDKDF (reference sequence). The CDR3 totals 15 residues. V was shortened by 4 bases and J by 2 bases, with 14 bases between the two germline ends.

The chain employs TRBV6-6 and TRBJ2-7; 7 positions match TRBD1. The germline V gene has CDR1 MNHNY and CDR2 SVGAGI (reference sequence). There are 15 residues in the CDR3. Trimming at V came to 0 bases and at J to 1 base, leaving 3 bases not matched to a gene. Written as DNA, the CDR3 is TGTGCCAGCAGTTACTCCGGGACAGCTTCCTACGAGCAGTACTTC. Protein sequence: CASSYSGTASYEQYF.

V gene TRBV13 combines with J gene TRBJ2-1; D may be TRBD2 (6 bases). Trimming left V 3 bases short and J 7 bases short, with 28 bases between. CDR1 is PRHDT, CDR2 FYEKMQ, per germline (reference sequence). The CDR3 length is 19 residues. The CDR3 nucleotides read TGTGCCAGCAGCTTTTTTGTCCCCGGGGGTGGGGCTGCCAGGAATGAGCAGTTCTTC. It encodes CASSFFVPGGGAARNEQFF.

The rearrangement uses TRBV5-1 and TRBJ2-7, with no clear D. The ends were cut back, 0 bases at V and 1 base at J, with 8 bases in the middle. Per the germline V gene, CDR1 is SGHRS and CDR2 is YFSETQ. The CDR3 is 14 amino acids. CDR3 coding DNA: TGCGCCAGCAGCTTGGACCGAGAGTCCTACGAGCAGTACTTC. This encodes CASSLDRESYEQYF.

This chain links TRBV5-1 with TRBJ2-5, with unresolved D. The last part of the DNA fits TRBJ2-7 better; the J call may be wrong. Germline assignment: CDR1 SGHRS and CDR2 YFSETQ. This CDR3 spans 13 amino acids. Written as DNA, the CDR3 is TGCGCCAGCAGGGAGACGATCGGAGACGAGCAGTACTTC. Translation gives CASRETIGDEQYF.

The chain links TRBV5-1 to TRBJ2-7, with 14 bases aligning to TRBD2. The CDR3 consists of 15 residues. V shed 2 bases, J shed 5 bases, and the junction held 3 bases outside the gene matches. The germline CDR1 and CDR2 sequences are SGHRS and YFSETQ. In nucleotides, the CDR3 is TGCGCCAGCAGCTTCATGGGACTAGCGGGGGACGAGCAGTACTTC. Its translation is CASSFMGLAGDEQYF.

V usage is TRBV5-1 and J usage is TRBJ1-3; maybe TRBD1 (5 bases). This CDR3 is 15 amino acids long. CDR1 is SGHRS, CDR2 YFSETQ, per germline. Trimming removed 4 bases from V and 4 bases from J, with 15 bases in between. CDR3 residues: CASSITGTGGNTIYF. The CDR3 DNA follows: TGCGCCAGCAGCATAACCGGGACCGGGGGAAACACCATATATTTT. The complete variable domain, with remaining parts taken from reference TRBV5-1 and TRBJ1-3, reads KAGVTQTPRYLIKTRGQQVTLSCSPISGHRSVSWYQQTPGQGLQFLFEYFSETQRNKGNFPGRFSGRQFSNSRSEMNVSTLELGDSALYLCASSITGTGGNTIYFGEGSWLTVV.

V usage is TRBV7-3 and J usage is TRBJ2-7; 8 nucleotides align to TRBD2. With 5 bases clipped from V and 5 bases from J, the junction kept 8 bases outside the gene matches. The length of the CDR3 is 14 residues. The germline V gene has CDR1 SGHTA and CDR2 FQGTGA. The CDR3 loop reads CASSPRTSNHEQYF. CDR3 bases: TGTGCCAGCAGCCCTCGGACTAGCAACCACGAGCAGTACTTC. The entire variable domain, with the rest obtained from reference TRBV7-3 and TRBJ2-7, is as follows: GAGVSQTPSNKVTEKGKYVELRCDPISGHTALYWYRQSLGQGPEFLIYFQGTGAADDSGLPNDRFFAVRPEGSVSTLKIQRTERGDSAVYLCASSPRTSNHEQYFGPGTRLTVT.

The chain carries TRBV6-1 and TRBJ1-4, with 7 bases identical to TRBD1. V shed 8 bases, J shed 8 bases, and the junction held 14 bases outside the gene matches. Germline CDR1 MNHNS, CDR2 SASEGT. The CDR3 covers 15 residues. The CDR3 DNA reads TGTGCCAGCGCCGTATTCCGGGACAGTCAGGAAAAACTGTTTTTT. It codes for CASAVFRDSQEKLFF.

The gene calls are TRBV4-3 and TRBJ2-2; D is uncertain. The V gene lost 3 bases and the J gene lost 0 bases, with 5 bases spanning the gap. The CDR3 extends over 14 amino acids. The germline gives CDR1 LGHNA, CDR2 YSLEER. CDR3 sequence (DNA): TGCGCCAGCAGCCACAATACGAACACCGGGGAGCTGTTTTTT. It is translated as CASSHNTNTGELFF.

The rearrangement links TRBV29-1 to TRBJ1-2, with no clear D. Germline V gene lookup returns CDR1 SQVTM and CDR2 ANQGSEA. Trimming left V 4 bases short and J 5 bases short, with 11 bases between. The CDR3 has 12 amino acids. The CDR3 DNA is TGCAGCGTTGTAGACCCTTGGTATGGCTACACCTTC. The encoded protein is CSVVDPWYGYTF.